These 5 T cell receptor beta chains were all obtained from the same sample, sequenced in a study of human T cells and chemical hapten exposure. From the RACE reads, TCRdb called clonotypes with MiXCR, one entry per CDR3 protein. The sample consists of about 110,000 distinct CDR3 sequences, approximately 12% of them appearing once. Regarding time point: pre-sensitization, week 0. This sample's treatment: therapeutic diphenylcyclopropenone sensitization with weekly scalp DPC. The sequences come from whole blood, collected in connection with sensitization to the hapten diphenylcyclopropenone (DPC). These receptors all come from a woman aged 45-59 years with alopecia areata. Some clones in this sample may be carry-over from other donors' samples.

This clonotype was recorded a few times. The genes are TRBV27 and TRBJ1-5; D not resolved. V was clipped by 0 bases and J by 5 bases, with 11 bases between them. The CDR3 contains 15 residues. Germline-derived CDR1 and CDR2 are MNHEY and SMNVEV (reference sequence). CDR3 amino acids: CASSLSGRAYQPQHF. In nucleotides, the CDR3 is TGTGCCAGCAGTTTATCGGGGAGGGCTTATCAGCCCCAGCATTTT.

This clonotype was seen repeatedly, ten times or more. The chain joins TRBV18 to TRBJ1-2; D gene ambiguous. The CDR3 runs 11 residues. V lost 3 bases and J 6 bases, leaving 5 bases between the germline ends. Looked up from germline, CDR1 is KGHSH and CDR2 is LQKENI. This CDR3 is CASSPQHGYTF. The CDR3 DNA reads TGTGCCAGCTCACCCCAACATGGCTACACCTTC.

In its sample, this clonotype was seen many times. The chain joins TRBV4-2 to TRBJ2-7; maybe TRBD2 (5 bases). Germline CDR1 and CDR2: LGHNA and YNFKEQ. The CDR3 consists of 14 residues. The germline V and J ends were trimmed by 4 bases and 2 bases, with 12 bases remaining between them. In DNA form, the CDR3 reads TGTGCCAGCAGCCCCGGAGTAGCGCCCTACGAGCAGTACTTC. Protein product: CASSPGVAPYEQYF.

The rearrangement links TRBV5-4 to TRBJ2-1, with 7 bases identical to TRBD1. J lost 5 bases, V lost 4 bases, and 3 bases had no gene match. The germline V gene has CDR1 SGHNT and CDR2 YYREEE (reference sequence). The CDR3 loop spans 13 amino acids. CDR3 loop: CASSQGENNEQFF. CDR3 sequence (DNA): TGTGCCAGCAGCCAGGGGGAAAACAATGAGCAGTTCTTC.

In its sample, this clonotype was seen a few times. This rearrangement joins TRBV11-2 to TRBJ1-1; possible D gene TRBD1, 5 bases. Trimming stripped 5 bases from V and 4 bases from J, with 17 bases between. The germline V gene has CDR1 SGHAT and CDR2 FQNNGV. The CDR3 runs to 15 residues. The CDR3 coding sequence is TGTGCCAGCAGCCTCATCCGGGGGGGTGGCACTGAAGCTTTCTTT. Translating it yields CASSLIRGGGTEAFF.